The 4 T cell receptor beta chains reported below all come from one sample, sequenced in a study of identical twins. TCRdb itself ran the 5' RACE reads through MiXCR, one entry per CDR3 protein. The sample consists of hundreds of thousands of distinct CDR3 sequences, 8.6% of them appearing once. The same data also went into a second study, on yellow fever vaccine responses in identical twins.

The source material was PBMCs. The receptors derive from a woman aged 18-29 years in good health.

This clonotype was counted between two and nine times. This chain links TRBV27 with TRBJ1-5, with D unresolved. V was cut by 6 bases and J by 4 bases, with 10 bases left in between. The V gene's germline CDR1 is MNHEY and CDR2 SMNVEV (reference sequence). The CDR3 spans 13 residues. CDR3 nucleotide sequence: TGTGCCAGCAGCGTACATGTAAATCAGCCCCAGCATTTT. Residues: CASSVHVNQPQHF.

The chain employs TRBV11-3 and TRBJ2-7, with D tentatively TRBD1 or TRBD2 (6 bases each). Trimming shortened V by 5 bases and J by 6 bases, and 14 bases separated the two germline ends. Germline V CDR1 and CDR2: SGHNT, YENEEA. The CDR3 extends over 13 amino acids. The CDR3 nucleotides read TGTGCCAGCAGCGCCCGAGGGGGGTTCGAGCAGTACTTC. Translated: CASSARGGFEQYF.

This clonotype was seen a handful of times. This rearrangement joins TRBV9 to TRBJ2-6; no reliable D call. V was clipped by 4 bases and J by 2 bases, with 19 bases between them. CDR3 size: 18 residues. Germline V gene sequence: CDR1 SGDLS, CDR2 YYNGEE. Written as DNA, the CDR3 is TGTGCCAGCAGCCCAAAGGGTGAAGGGATGACTGGGGCCAACGTCCTGACTTTC. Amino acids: CASSPKGEGMTGANVLTF.

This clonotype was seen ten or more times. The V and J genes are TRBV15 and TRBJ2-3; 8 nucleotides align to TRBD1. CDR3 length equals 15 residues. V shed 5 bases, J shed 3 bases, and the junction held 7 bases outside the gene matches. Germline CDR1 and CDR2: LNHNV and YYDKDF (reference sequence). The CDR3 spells CATSSPGQVTDTQYF. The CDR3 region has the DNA TGTGCCACCAGCTCTCCGGGACAGGTTACAGATACGCAGTATTTT.